The source of this TCR beta chain is a study of blood T cell repertoires in COVID-19 (dated by TCRdb to between 2020 and 2021). General notes on the study: Collaborator samples came from the United States, Italy and Spain and covered acute and convalescent phases of COVID-19. The material from the prospective study consisted of cDNA or gDNA derived from T cells, B-cell-depleted T cells, or PBMCs. Subjects who had been exposed to COVID-19, were actively infected with it, or had recovered from it provided the deeply sampled blood TCRbeta repertoires that made up the dataset. The repertoires were released in a freely available public database meant as a resource for research on the immune response to SARS-CoV-2. The samples were drawn from two sources: the first 160 participants of the ongoing ImmuneRACE study, and over 950 subjects contributed by 6 global collaborators. Nearly every sample came with metadata listing a de-identified subject ID, COVID-19 status, age in years and sex. Where available, HLA class I and class II types were obtained from metadata supplied by the sample provider rather than from assay-based typing.

The germline V gene supplies CDR1 SGHRS and CDR2 YFSETQ. The CDR3, cysteine through phenylalanine, is 15 amino acids long. Only the CDR3 region is kept as DNA, spanning 45 bases read in frame from base 1. Trimmed from V: 5 bases; trimmed from J: 0 bases; junction bases lacking a gene match: 4. Broader findings and caveats from the paper: Clinical and demographic metadata were provided uncurated, with the amount varying by source and participant.

In the prospective study, participants were roughly 18 to 100 years old, resided in under 30 geographic areas of the United States, and were enrolled through a virtual design. In the prospective study, cohorts were assigned on the basis of participant-reported clinical history obtained from a screening survey and a study questionnaire. For ImmuneRACE Cohort 3, a participant was defined as recovered based on two consecutive negative NP/OP PCR tests, clearance by a healthcare professional, or resolution of symptoms. Mobile phlebotomists in the prospective study collected whole blood, serum and a nasopharyngeal or oropharyngeal swab from every participant. Participants in the prospective study had the option to provide additional blood draws and questionnaires over a roughly two-month period. Prospective study blood samples were shipped either frozen or at room temperature before DNA extraction. TCRbeta CDR3 regions were amplified from genomic DNA using the immunoSEQ Assay, a bias-controlled multiplex PCR. The authors processed their data as follows. The number of nucleated cells in each sample was estimated from the amplification of reference gene primers within the assay. Sequence reads were collapsed and filtered to measure the absolute abundance of every unique TCRbeta CDR3 rearrangement. For each sample, productive Simpson clonality was calculated as the square root of Simpson's diversity index over productive rearrangements. The table comes from immuneACCESS by way of TCRdb, which keeps in-frame sequences with V and J called. Part of the clones is missing from these tables; in studies checked, under half for an unresolved V gene and the rest for unknown reasons. The V and J calls and the clone size are those of that table, but D and trimming were determined from the DNA. The sample data list about 350,000 clones, and about 89% of these were observed just once. The ten largest clones represent roughly 5% of the sample.

With regard to this clone: It lacks a known antigen. The input lacks base qualities; no much larger clone sits a single base away.

The sample taken for sequencing was PBMCs or T cells enriched from blood (not recorded which). The chain is made from TRBV5-1 and TRBJ2-1; 8 bases in the junction line up with TRBD2. The source of this sequence is a woman in her thirties who had recovered from COVID-19. The nucleotide sequence reads TGCGCCAGCAGTCTAGCGGGCAGCTCCTACAATGAGCAGTTCTTC. Its product reads: CASSLAGSSYNEQFF.